Below are 22 T cell receptor beta chains sequenced from a single sample in a study of graft-versus-host responses after intestinal transplantation. The method was immunoSEQ multiplex PCR; TCRdb's version includes in-frame clones alone and lacks a portion of them. The data hold 20,000 to 25,000 clones, with about 41% observed a single time. The authors plated around 200,000 CFSE-labeled responder cells with around 200,000 irradiated, violet-dye-labeled stimulator cells. The source was alloreactive CD8+ T cells from a mixed lymphocyte reaction culture, collected before transplantation. Subset described: CFSE-low proliferating T cells sorted from roughly 6-day pre-transplant mixed lymphocyte reaction (GvH or HvG direction). These receptors were taken from a human patient who was an organ donor for intestinal transplantation.

Note on this clone: A read error may be the cause here, since a much bigger clone is one base away. The chain couples TRBV7-6 to TRBJ2-2; D not certain. The CDR3 has 13 amino acids. V gave up 1 base and J gave up 4 bases, with 4 bases separating them. The V gene's germline CDR1 is SGHVS and CDR2 FNYEAQ. CDR3 region: CASSLGGTGELFF. The CDR3 DNA reads as TGTGCCAGCAGCTTAGGGGGCACCGGGGAGCTGTTTTTT.

The V and J genes are TRBV9 and TRBJ2-1; 7 nucleotides align to TRBD2. Germline values: CDR1 SGDLS, CDR2 YYNGEE. The CDR3 length is 18 residues. V lost 0 bases, J lost 0 bases, and 9 bases stayed unmatched. The DNA of the CDR3 is TGTGCCAGCAGCGTAGGGGGCGGGAGCGCCCTCTCCTACAATGAGCAGTTCTTC. Translation gives CASSVGGGSALSYNEQFF.

This clone appeared a few times. In DNA, the CDR3 is TGTGCCAGCCCCCCCGCCGACACTGAAGCTTTCTTT. This gives the protein CASPPADTEAFF. This chain links TRBV25-1 with TRBJ1-1; D is ambiguous. The length of the CDR3 is 12 residues. Germline loops: CDR1 MGHDK, CDR2 SYGVNS. Trimming pared 8 bases from V and 3 bases from J, leaving 10 bases between. The entire variable domain, with the rest obtained from reference TRBV25-1 and TRBJ1-1, is as follows: EADIYQTPRYLVIGTGKKITLECSQTMGHDKMYWYQQDPGMELHLIHYSYGVNSTEKGDLSSESTVSRIRTEHFPLTLESARPSHTSQYLCASPPADTEAFFGQGTRLTVV.

The chain uses TRBV28 and TRBJ2-5, with 7 positions matching TRBD1. V lost 3 bases, J lost 13 bases, and 5 bases stayed unmatched. Germline CDR1 is MDHEN and CDR2 is SYDVKM. This CDR3 is built from 11 residues. The CDR3 DNA sequence: TGTGCCAGCAGTTTGACAGGGCGGCTGTACTTC. This encodes CASSLTGRLYF.

The chain is built from TRBV6-4 and TRBJ2-1; 8 nucleotides agree with TRBD1. The J segment lost 4 bases and the V segment lost 9 bases, leaving 8 bases of the junction unmatched. The CDR3 has 14 residues. Germline CDR1 reads MRHNA; CDR2 reads SNTAGT. The CDR3 DNA reads TGTGCCAGTGGGGACAGGACATATTACAATGAGCAGTTCTTC. Encoded protein: CASGDRTYYNEQFF.

V and J are TRBV25-1 and TRBJ2-1, with 7 nucleotides matching TRBD2. The V gene end was trimmed by 10 bases and the J gene end by 1 base; junction bases not matched to a gene: 7. CDR1 is MGHDK, CDR2 SYGVNS, per germline. The CDR3 is made up of 14 amino acids. CDR3 loop: CATSGLPSYNEQFF. DNA of the CDR3: TGTGCCACTTCGGGACTACCTTCCTACAATGAGCAGTTCTTC.

This clone showed up just a few times. This chain joins TRBV7-9 and TRBJ2-1, with 10 bases aligning to TRBD2. CDR3 length: 16 amino acids. Unmatched junction bases numbered 7, after V lost 1 base and J lost 7 bases. Germline CDR1 SEHNR, CDR2 FQNEAQ (reference sequence). The DNA of the CDR3 is TGTGCCAGCAGCTTAGTTGGGCTAGCGGGGGAGAATGAGCAGTTCTTC. Translated, it gives CASSLVGLAGENEQFF.

The CDR3 DNA follows: TGTGCCAGCAGCTACCTACATGGGTCTGGGTATGGCTACACCTTC. It specifies CASSYLHGSGYGYTF. The V call is TRBV7-2, the J call TRBJ1-2, with D uncertain. This CDR3 contains 15 residues. V was pared by 4 bases and J by 5 bases, with 17 bases between. Germline V lookup: CDR1 SGHTA, CDR2 FQGNSA.

The chain couples TRBV10-1 to TRBJ2-2, with 14 positions matching TRBD2. Looked up from germline, CDR1 is WNHNN and CDR2 is SYGVQD (reference sequence). J lost 5 bases, V lost 10 bases, and 15 bases had no gene match. CDR3 length: 18 amino acids. CDR3 bases: TGCGCCATCATGACCGGGACTAGCGGGAGTGAGGAGACCGGGGAGCTGTTTTTT. This sequence encodes CAIMTGTSGSEETGELFF.

The chain recombines TRBV4-2 with TRBJ2-7, with 7 bases fitting TRBD2. Germline CDR1 LGHNA, CDR2 YNFKEQ. The CDR3 sequence is 14 residues long. The V and J ends lost 4 bases and 4 bases, in that order; junction bases with no gene match: 7. CDR3 nucleotide sequence: TGTGCCAGCAGCCCCCTAGCGGTTCTATACGAGCAGTACTTC. Translation gives CASSPLAVLYEQYF.

The V gene is TRBV7-2, the J gene TRBJ2-1; D gene ambiguous. The CDR3 runs 12 residues. CDR1 and CDR2 from the germline V gene are SGHTA and FQGNSA. V was trimmed by 1 base and J by 8 bases, leaving 6 bases between them. CDR3 coding DNA: TGTGCCAGCAGCTTAGGATCGTATGAGCAGTTCTTC. Residues: CASSLGSYEQFF.

This clone was seen only a few times. This chain connects TRBV4-1 to TRBJ1-1, with D unclear. Germline V gives CDR1 MGHRA, CDR2 YSYEKL. V lost 2 bases and J lost 4, with 8 bases in between. This CDR3 spans 13 amino acids. Here the CDR3 DNA reads TGCGCCAGCAGCCAATCTCGGGCCACTGAAGCTTTCTTT. Amino acid sequence: CASSQSRATEAFF.

This chain joins TRBV19 and TRBJ1-1, with 7 bases identical to TRBD1. Trimming at V came to 7 bases and at J to 2 bases, leaving 4 bases not matched to a gene. CDR1 is LNHDA and CDR2 is SQIVND in the germline V gene (reference sequence). The CDR3 runs to 13 residues. The CDR3: CASTGTANTEAFF. CDR3 nucleotides: TGTGCCAGTACCGGGACAGCTAACACTGAAGCTTTCTTT.

The gene calls are TRBV7-2 and TRBJ1-3; tentatively, D is TRBD1 (5 bases). V was cut by 5 bases and J by 0 bases, with 14 bases left in between. This CDR3 contains 16 residues. CDR1 is SGHTA, CDR2 FQGNSA, per germline. The CDR3 sequence is CASSPGTGFSGNTIYF. In nucleotides, the CDR3 is TGTGCCAGCAGCCCCGGGACGGGCTTCTCTGGAAACACCATATATTTT.

This rearrangement joins TRBV10-1 to TRBJ2-6; tentatively, D is TRBD1 (6 bases). Looked up from germline, CDR1 is WNHNN and CDR2 is SYGVQD (reference sequence). Trimming left V 4 bases short and J 2 bases short, with 18 bases between. The CDR3 is 18 amino acids. The CDR3: CASSGTASLRAGANVLTF. CDR3 nucleotides: TGCGCCAGCAGTGGGACAGCCTCATTAAGGGCTGGGGCCAACGTCCTGACTTTC.

This chain joins TRBV27 and TRBJ1-2; D may be TRBD1 (5 bases). The CDR3 spans 13 residues. CDR1 and CDR2 (germline): MNHEY, SMNVEV (reference sequence). V gave up 3 bases and J gave up 5 bases, with 10 bases separating them. The CDR3 nucleotides read TGTGCCAGCAGTTTTGGGGGTGGGTATGGCTACACCTTC. The encoded protein is CASSFGGGYGYTF.

This clone showed up just a few times. The chain recombines TRBV5-1 with TRBJ1-2, with 10 bases matching TRBD1. The CDR3 covers 18 residues. The germline CDR1 and CDR2 sequences are SGHRS and YFSETQ. V shed 2 bases and J 3 bases; nucleotides not matched to a gene: 13. CDR3 sequence reads: CASSFIPIQDRGYYGYTF. The CDR3 DNA reads as TGCGCCAGCAGCTTCATCCCGATCCAGGACAGGGGGTACTATGGCTACACCTTC.

The V gene is TRBV28, the J gene TRBJ1-3; D unclear. The CDR3 extends over 14 amino acids. Trimming removed 5 bases at V and 0 bases at J, with 8 bases between. Germline V gene lookup returns CDR1 MDHEN and CDR2 SYDVKM. The CDR3 coding sequence is TGTGCCAGCAGTGCGGGTACCTCTGGAAACACCATATATTTT. Its translation is CASSAGTSGNTIYF.

The chain links TRBV15 to TRBJ2-3; D remains ambiguous. V was pared by 3 bases and J by 0 bases, with 22 bases between. The CDR3 is 19 amino acids. CDR1 and CDR2 from the germline V gene are LNHNV and YYDKDF (reference sequence). The CDR3 nucleotides are TGTGCCACCAGCAGGTATGGCAGTCTCAGCCCCCGTAGCACAGATACGCAGTATTTT. This gives the protein CATSRYGSLSPRSTDTQYF.

Only a few counts were recorded for this clone. The rearrangement joins TRBV5-6 to TRBJ2-7; D remains ambiguous. In germline, CDR1 is SGHDT, CDR2 YYEEEE. V dropped 0 bases and J dropped 3 bases, with 1 base sitting between them. The CDR3 has 11 residues. The CDR3 region is CASSLGYEQYF. Written as DNA, the CDR3 is TGTGCCAGCAGCTTGGGCTACGAGCAGTACTTC. Based on the CDR3 plus reference TRBV5-6 and TRBJ2-7, the full variable domain is DAGVTQSPTHLIKTRGQQVTLRCSPKSGHDTVSWYQQALGQGPQFIFQYYEEEERQRGNFPDRFSGHQFPNYSSELNVNALLLGDSALYLCASSLGYEQYFGPGTRLTVT.

A few counts support this clone. V usage is TRBV19 and J usage is TRBJ2-1, with D perhaps matching TRBD2 (6 bases). The V gene's germline CDR1 is LNHDA and CDR2 SQIVND (reference sequence). V shed 0 bases and J shed 12 bases, with 12 bases lying between them. The CDR3 runs to 13 residues. The CDR3 reads CASSIDSGGAQFF. In DNA, the CDR3 is TGTGCCAGTAGTATAGATAGCGGAGGGGCGCAGTTCTTC.

This clone has just a few counts. The chain is built from TRBV6-5 and TRBJ2-7; possible D gene TRBD2, 5 bases. Per the germline V gene, CDR1 is MNHEY and CDR2 is SVGAGI. Trimming took 0 bases from V and 2 from J, leaving 8 bases between them. The CDR3 extends over 14 amino acids. The CDR3 nucleotides are TGTGCCAGCAGTTACTCCCCACTAGCCTACGAGCAGTACTTC. This gives the protein CASSYSPLAYEQYF.